This TCR beta chain originates from a study of shared clonotypes between healthy human individuals. The germline V and J ends were trimmed by 1 base and 2 bases, with 9 bases remaining between them. Germline CDR1 is MDHEN and CDR2 is SYDVKM. This CDR3 spans 15 amino acids. An approximately 200 ng quantity of DNA, roughly 29,000 T cell genomes, went into the sorted-subset replicate PCRs. TCRdb's table, derived via immunoSEQ multiplex PCR, lists solely in-frame clones and lacks some. The repertoire holds around 1.5 million clones, with roughly 98% as singletons. The specimen was naive CD4+ T cells sorted from blood. Subset noted: CD45RA+ positively selected. The TCR was taken from a man aged 25-45 years in good health. V is TRBV28 and J is TRBJ1-5; D is undetermined. The DNA of the CDR3 is TGTGCCAGCAGTTTATCCGGGAACGGCAATCAGCCCCAGCATTTT. It translates to CASSLSGNGNQPQHF.